Detailed here is one T cell receptor (beta chain). Its target is not known. This specimen comes from a study of T cell repertoires in cytomegalovirus infection. Study information: Well-studied HLA-B-restricted epitopes and recently identified HLA-C-restricted epitopes of CMV were both used in the study. Indicated by public TCR beta signatures were CMV infection and matching HLA type. Findings and caveats of the study: Accumulated public TCR beta family frequency recognized individuals carrying CMV together with the relevant HLA. Ex vivo, HLA-C-restricted CMV-specific TCR beta clonotypes prevailed over the rest of the response.

Trimming pared 4 bases from V and 5 bases from J, leaving 17 bases between. The CDR3 runs to 15 residues. Germline CDR1 SEHNR, CDR2 FQNEAQ (reference sequence). TCRdb recomputed calls from the reads with MiXCR, one row per CDR3 protein. The sample yields roughly 860,000 distinct CDR3 sequences, approximately 30% seen once. The receptor was isolated from a human donor in good health (CMV status not recorded). Some clones in this sample may be carry-over from other donors' samples. Sequenced material: cultured CD8+ T cells from PBMCs, taken from culture after CMV antigen stimulation. The gene calls are TRBV7-9 and TRBJ1-1; perhaps TRBD1 as D (6 bases). This CDR3 is CASSYLTGVWTEAFF. DNA for the CDR3: TGTGCCAGCAGCTACCTGACAGGTGTGTGGACTGAAGCTTTCTTT. Based on the CDR3 plus reference TRBV7-9 and TRBJ1-1, the full variable domain is DTGVSQNPRHKITKRGQNVTFRCDPISEHNRLYWYRQTLGQGPEFLTYFQNEAQLEKSRLLSDRFSAERPKGSFSTLEIQRTEQGDSAMYLCASSYLTGVWTEAFFGQGTRLTVV.